Shown below are 24 T cell receptor beta chains from a single sample sequenced in a study of T cells after yellow fever vaccination. MiXCR was run by TCRdb on the 5' RACE reads, yielding one entry per CDR3 protein. There are 55,000 or so distinct CDR3 sequences in the sample; 6.5% to 8% occur only once, and 20% to 25% lies in the top ten. Sequences were derived from CD8+ T cells not binding an NS4B(214-222) dextramer, sorted from PBMCs, sampled 35 to 50 days after the first yellow fever vaccination. All receptors derive from a man aged 18 to 29 who received the YFV17D yellow fever vaccine.

This clonotype was counted ten times or more. The rearrangement links TRBV6-2 or TRBV6-3 to TRBJ2-7; D is unclear. CDR1 MNHEY and CDR2 SVGEGT come from the germline V gene. The CDR3 sequence is 10 residues long. Trimming shortened V by 5 bases and J by 3 bases, and 2 bases separated the two germline ends. The CDR3 loop reads CASSDYEQYF. The CDR3, as DNA: TGTGCCAGCAGTGACTACGAGCAGTACTTC.

This chain joins TRBV28 and TRBJ2-5; TRBD1 matches at 10 bases. Germline V CDR1 and CDR2: MDHEN, SYDVKM. This CDR3 is 16 amino acids long. J was trimmed by 4 bases and V by 3 bases; bases with no gene match: 8. CDR3 in DNA: TGTGCCAGCAGTTTGCCATGGGACAGGGGTGGAGAGACCCAGTACTTC. This sequence encodes CASSLPWDRGGETQYF.

The sample holds many counts of this clonotype. This chain uses TRBV5-1 with TRBJ2-3; 7 nucleotides align to TRBD1. With 4 bases clipped from V and 3 bases from J, the junction kept 8 bases outside the gene matches. There are 15 residues in the CDR3. Germline V gene lookup returns CDR1 SGHRS and CDR2 YFSETQ. CDR3 residues: CASSAGTASTDTQYF. In DNA, the CDR3 is TGCGCCAGCAGCGCAGGGACAGCGAGTACAGATACGCAGTATTTT.

This clonotype came up a few times. The gene calls are TRBV6-1 and TRBJ2-7; TRBD1 matches 7 bases. Per germline, CDR1 MNHNS and CDR2 SASEGT. This CDR3 region has 14 residues. With 5 bases clipped from V and 3 bases from J, the junction kept 7 bases outside the gene matches. CDR3 region: CASSRQGTDYEQYF. CDR3 nucleotide sequence: TGTGCCAGCAGTCGACAGGGCACCGACTACGAGCAGTACTTC.

This clonotype was seen repeatedly, ten times or more. The V call is TRBV4-1, the J call TRBJ2-2; 8 bases map to TRBD1. This CDR3 contains 15 residues. Germline assignment: CDR1 MGHRA and CDR2 YSYEKL. J gave up 0 bases and V 6 bases, and 3 bases lay outside the gene matches. The chain's CDR3 is CASSRGQANTGELFF. In DNA form, the CDR3 reads TGCGCCAGCAGTCGGGGACAGGCGAACACCGGGGAGCTGTTTTTT.

This clonotype was seen repeatedly, ten times or more. The rearrangement uses TRBV15 and TRBJ2-5, with no clear D. V shed 5 bases and J shed 1 base, with 5 bases lying between them. The CDR3 runs 12 residues. Germline CDR1 is LNHNV and CDR2 is YYDKDF (reference sequence). CDR3 nucleotide sequence: TGTGCCACCAGCTCCAGCCAAGAGACCCAGTACTTC. As protein: CATSSSQETQYF.

At least ten counts were recorded for this clonotype. V usage is TRBV7-9 and J usage is TRBJ2-3, with 11 positions matching TRBD2. The germline V gene has CDR1 SEHNR and CDR2 FQNEAQ (reference sequence). The CDR3 totals 17 residues. V gave up 3 bases and J gave up 0 bases; unmatched junction bases: 5. CDR3 coding DNA: TGTGCCAGCAGCTTCACCCGACTAGCGGGAAGCACAGATACGCAGTATTTT. Its protein product is CASSFTRLAGSTDTQYF.

This clonotype has a handful of counts. V and J are TRBV20-1 and TRBJ2-1; 9 nucleotides align to TRBD2. CDR3 length: 17 residues. The J segment lost 8 bases and the V segment lost 2 bases, leaving 16 bases of the junction unmatched. Germline CDR1 DFQATT, CDR2 SNEGSKA (reference sequence). CDR3 nucleotides: TGCAGTGCTAGAAGCCCGCCCCCGGGACTAGCTTTCCATGAGCAGTTCTTC. Translating gives CSARSPPPGLAFHEQFF.

There are a few counts of this clonotype. The rearrangement joins TRBV7-2 to TRBJ1-2, with D tentatively TRBD1 (5 bases). The CDR3 has 14 amino acids. V shed 5 bases and J shed 4 bases, with 14 bases lying between them. Germline CDR1 reads SGHTA; CDR2 reads FQGNSA. The CDR3 nucleotides are TGTGCCAGCAGCCAGGGTGACTGGGGCTATGGCTACACCTTC. Translated: CASSQGDWGYGYTF.

This clonotype has at least ten counts. V and J are TRBV7-9 and TRBJ2-3; maybe TRBD1 (6 bases). This CDR3 has 12 residues. Germline values: CDR1 SEHNR, CDR2 FQNEAQ (reference sequence). V was clipped by 7 bases and J by 6 bases, with 11 bases between them. CDR3 DNA sequence: TGTGCCAGCAACCACAGGGAGGATACGCAGTATTTT. Translated, it gives CASNHREDTQYF.

This clonotype has at least ten counts. The chain combines TRBV7-8 with TRBJ2-1; 11 positions agree with TRBD2. J gave up 4 bases and V 5 bases, and 10 bases lay outside the gene matches. This CDR3 comprises 17 residues. Germline assignment: CDR1 SGHVS and CDR2 FQNEAQ. The CDR3 is CASSEDTGTSGYNEQFF. The CDR3 nucleotides are TGTGCCAGCAGCGAGGACACCGGGACTAGCGGATACAATGAGCAGTTCTTC.

Ten or more counts support this clonotype. The chain couples TRBV28 to TRBJ2-2; D is undetermined. CDR1 is MDHEN and CDR2 is SYDVKM in the germline V gene. V gave up 2 bases and J gave up 4 bases, with 8 bases separating them. The length of the CDR3 is 14 residues. CDR3 sequence reads: CASSLPWTTGELFF. DNA for the CDR3: TGTGCCAGCAGTTTACCATGGACCACCGGGGAGCTGTTTTTT.

This clonotype was seen many times. The gene calls are TRBV11-2 and TRBJ2-1; 8 bases are shared with TRBD2. The CDR3 sequence is 16 residues long. V shed 1 base, J shed 4 bases, and the junction held 6 bases outside the gene matches. The V gene's germline CDR1 is SGHAT and CDR2 FQNNGV. DNA of the CDR3: TGTGCCAGCAGCTTAGTCTGGCGGGGGGTGTACAATGAGCAGTTCTTC. Translation: CASSLVWRGVYNEQFF.

The rearrangement uses TRBV6-5 and TRBJ1-6; D remains ambiguous. The CDR3 extends over 15 amino acids. Germline V gene data show CDR1 as MNHEY and CDR2 as SVGAGI. V was shortened by 0 bases and J by 9 bases, with 12 bases between the two germline ends. The CDR3 here is CASSYSPGIGSPLHF. CDR3 nucleotide sequence: TGTGCCAGCAGTTACTCGCCGGGGATAGGTTCACCCCTCCACTTT.

This clonotype showed up many times. Written as DNA, the CDR3 is TGTGCCAGCAGCGACTCCTTCTTGAGACATTCCCAGCATTTT. It yields the protein CASSDSFLRHSQHF. The V call is TRBV2, the J call TRBJ1-5; no definite D call. The V end was cut by 6 bases, the J end by 11 bases, with 20 bases between. Looked up from germline, CDR1 is SNHLY and CDR2 is FYNNEI. This CDR3 contains 14 residues.

The table lists this clonotype with many counts. This rearrangement joins TRBV6-5 to TRBJ2-7; 10 bases match TRBD1. CDR3 length equals 15 residues. V lost 0 bases to trimming and J lost 5 bases; unmatched junction nucleotides: 4. CDR1 is MNHEY, CDR2 SVGAGI, per germline. The CDR3, as DNA: TGTGCCAGCAGTTACTCCGGGACAGGGGCCCACGAGCAGTACGTC. Its translation is CASSYSGTGAHEQYV.

In this sample, this clonotype turned up a few times. The chain combines TRBV15 with TRBJ2-7; D tentatively reads TRBD1 or TRBD2 (7 bases each). CDR3 size: 17 residues. Deletions cut 0 bases from V and 1 base from J, with 16 bases between. In germline, CDR1 is LNHNV, CDR2 YYDKDF (reference sequence). DNA for the CDR3: TGTGCCACCAGCAGAGATAGGGCAGGGGGGGGTTCCTACGAGCAGTACTTC. Translation gives CATSRDRAGGGSYEQYF.

This clonotype was detected a few times. V gene TRBV6-1 combines with J gene TRBJ1-5; 10 bases align to TRBD1. J was trimmed by 6 bases and V by 5 bases; bases with no gene match: 4. The CDR3 totals 14 residues. The germline CDR1 and CDR2 sequences are MNHNS and SASEGT. CDR3 sequence: CASSPGQGRQPQHF. DNA of the CDR3: TGTGCCAGCAGTCCGGGACAGGGGCGTCAGCCCCAGCATTTT.

This clonotype came up many times. CDR3 in amino acids: CASSYSYDPPPAVTSGGTLEQYF. The CDR3 nucleotides are TGTGCCAGCAGTTACTCCTATGATCCCCCTCCAGCCGTCACTAGCGGGGGAACTCTCGAGCAGTACTTC. V gene TRBV6-7 combines with J gene TRBJ2-7; 11 nucleotides align to TRBD2. TRBV6-7 is treated as an ORF (open reading frame) with a function not yet certain. The CDR3 sequence is 23 residues long. The V gene end was trimmed by 0 bases and the J gene end by 6 bases; junction bases not matched to a gene: 28.

The sample holds a few counts of this clonotype. This chain connects TRBV18 to TRBJ1-1; maybe TRBD1 (6 bases). CDR1 KGHSH and CDR2 LQKENI come from the germline V gene. CDR3 length equals 18 residues. V dropped 2 bases and J dropped 1 base, with 20 bases sitting between them. CDR3 in amino acids: CASSPLSGFKGENTEAFF. Here the CDR3 DNA reads TGTGCCAGCTCACCATTGTCGGGGTTCAAGGGGGAGAACACTGAAGCTTTCTTT.

On this clonotype itself: This may stem from a read error, because a much larger clone lies one nucleotide away. This sequence joins TRBV12-3 or TRBV12-4 and TRBJ2-7; D gene ambiguous. The CDR3 length is 12 residues. Trimming took 2 bases from V and 7 from J, leaving 9 bases between them. CDR3 region: CASSLSDPEQYF. CDR3 DNA: TGTGCCAGCAGTTTAAGTGATCCAGAGCAGTACTTC.

This clonotype has a count of ten or more. This chain uses TRBV6-2 or TRBV6-3 with TRBJ2-7; D unresolved. The CDR3 sequence is 13 residues long. V lost 6 bases, J lost 2 bases, and 11 bases lay in between. Per the germline V gene, CDR1 is MNHEY and CDR2 is SVGEGT. The CDR3 loop is CASSPTPAYEQYF. The CDR3 region has the DNA TGTGCCAGCAGCCCCACCCCTGCCTACGAGCAGTACTTC.

This clonotype was observed at least ten times. The chain combines TRBV4-3 with TRBJ2-2; TRBD1 agrees at 11 bases. The germline CDR1 and CDR2 sequences are LGHNA and YSLEER. The CDR3 runs 17 residues. Unmatched junction bases numbered 12, after V lost 0 bases and J lost 12 bases. The CDR3 DNA reads TGCGCCAGCAGCCAAGATCGGGGACAGGGGGTTACTTTAAAGCTGTTTTTT. This translates into CASSQDRGQGVTLKLFF.

This clonotype was recorded a few times. This rearrangement joins TRBV19 to TRBJ2-7, with D hard to call. CDR1 LNHDA and CDR2 SQIVND come from the germline V gene (reference sequence). The CDR3 is made up of 13 amino acids. V lost 1 base and J lost 6, with 10 bases in between. CDR3 protein: CASSIVLGLEQYV. In DNA form, the CDR3 reads TGTGCCAGTAGTATAGTTCTAGGGCTCGAGCAGTACGTC.